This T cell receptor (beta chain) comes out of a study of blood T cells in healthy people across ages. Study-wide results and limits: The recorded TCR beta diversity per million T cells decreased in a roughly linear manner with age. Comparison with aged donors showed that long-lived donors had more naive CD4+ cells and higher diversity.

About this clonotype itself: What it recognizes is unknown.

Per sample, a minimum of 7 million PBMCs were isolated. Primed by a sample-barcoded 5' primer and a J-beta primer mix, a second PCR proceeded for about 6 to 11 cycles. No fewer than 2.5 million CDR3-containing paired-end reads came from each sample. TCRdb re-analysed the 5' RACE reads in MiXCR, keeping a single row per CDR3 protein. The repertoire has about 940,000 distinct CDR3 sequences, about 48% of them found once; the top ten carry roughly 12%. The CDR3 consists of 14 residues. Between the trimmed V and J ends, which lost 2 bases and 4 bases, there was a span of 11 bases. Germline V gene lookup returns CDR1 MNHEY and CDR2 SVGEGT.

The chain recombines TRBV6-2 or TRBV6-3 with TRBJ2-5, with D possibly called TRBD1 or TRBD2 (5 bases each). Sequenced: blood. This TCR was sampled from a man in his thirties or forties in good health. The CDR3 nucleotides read TGTGCCAGCAGTTACCTTTCGGGACGAGAGACCCAGTACTTC. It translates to CASSYLSGRETQYF.